The clone carrying this TCR beta chain was seen more than once but under ten times. Primers for the PCR totalled 60 Vbeta and 13 Jbeta. Measured with immunoSEQ multiplex PCR; TCRdb has only the in-frame clones, and not every one. This table has some 210,000 clones, roughly four fifths appearing once. The data derive from a study of cytomegalovirus exposure and HLA in healthy donors. V shed 2 bases and J shed 4 bases, with 11 bases lying between them. CDR1 and CDR2 (germline): MNHNY, SVGAGI (reference sequence). The CDR3 has 14 residues. This chain connects TRBV6-6 to TRBJ2-5, with D maybe TRBD2 (7 bases). Sequenced: PBMCs. This TCR derives from a woman aged 30 to 39 in good health and CMV-seropositive. CDR3 nucleotide sequence: TGTGCCAGCAGTTACGGGGGCGGGGGAGAGACCCAGTACTTC. It translates to CASSYGGGGETQYF.